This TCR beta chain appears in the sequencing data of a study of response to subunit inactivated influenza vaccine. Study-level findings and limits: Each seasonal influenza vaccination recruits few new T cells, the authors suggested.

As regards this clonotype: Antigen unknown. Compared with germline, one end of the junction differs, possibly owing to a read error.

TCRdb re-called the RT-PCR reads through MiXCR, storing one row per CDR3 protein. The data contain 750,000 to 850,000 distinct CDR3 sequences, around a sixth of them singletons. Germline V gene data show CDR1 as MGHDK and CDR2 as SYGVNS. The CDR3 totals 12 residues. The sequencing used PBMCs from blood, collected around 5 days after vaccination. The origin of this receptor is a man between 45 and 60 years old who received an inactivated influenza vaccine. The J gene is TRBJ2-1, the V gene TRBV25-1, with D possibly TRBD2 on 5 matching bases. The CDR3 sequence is CASGPLDYGIKF. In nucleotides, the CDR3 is TGTGCCAGCGGACCCCTCGACTACGGCATTAAGTTC.